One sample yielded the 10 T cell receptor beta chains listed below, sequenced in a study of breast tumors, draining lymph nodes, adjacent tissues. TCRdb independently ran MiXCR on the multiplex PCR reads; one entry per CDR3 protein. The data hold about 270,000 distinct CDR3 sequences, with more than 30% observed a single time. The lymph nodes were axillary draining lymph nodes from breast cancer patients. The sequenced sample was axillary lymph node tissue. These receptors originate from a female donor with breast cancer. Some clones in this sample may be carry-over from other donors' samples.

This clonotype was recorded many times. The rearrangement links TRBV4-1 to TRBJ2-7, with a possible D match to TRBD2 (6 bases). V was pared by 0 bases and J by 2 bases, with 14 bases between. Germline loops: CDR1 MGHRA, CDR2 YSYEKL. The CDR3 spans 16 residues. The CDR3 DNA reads TGCGCCAGCAGCCAAGATAGGCTAGCGCCTACCTACGAGCAGTACTTC. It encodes CASSQDRLAPTYEQYF.

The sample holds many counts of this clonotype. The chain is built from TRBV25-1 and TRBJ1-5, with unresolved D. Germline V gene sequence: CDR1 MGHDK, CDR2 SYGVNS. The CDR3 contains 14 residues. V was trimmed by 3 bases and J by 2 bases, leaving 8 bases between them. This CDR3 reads CASSEHGGNQPQHF. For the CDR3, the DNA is TGTGCCAGCAGTGAGCATGGGGGCAATCAGCCCCAGCATTTT.

CDR3 protein: CSSVTGSNQPQHF. The CDR3 nucleotides read TGCAGCTCCGTCACGGGGAGCAATCAGCCCCAGCATTTT. This rearrangement joins TRBV29-1 to TRBJ1-5, with no clear D. V was cut by 8 bases and J by 1 base, with 12 bases left in between. There are 13 residues in the CDR3. CDR1 SQVTM and CDR2 ANQGSEA come from the germline V gene.

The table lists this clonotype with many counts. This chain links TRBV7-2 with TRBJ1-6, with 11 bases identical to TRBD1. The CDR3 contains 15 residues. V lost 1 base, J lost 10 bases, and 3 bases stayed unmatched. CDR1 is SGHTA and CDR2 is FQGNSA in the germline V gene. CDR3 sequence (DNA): TGTGCCAGCAGCTTAGTGGGACAGGGGGGATCACCCCTCCACTTT. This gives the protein CASSLVGQGGSPLHF.

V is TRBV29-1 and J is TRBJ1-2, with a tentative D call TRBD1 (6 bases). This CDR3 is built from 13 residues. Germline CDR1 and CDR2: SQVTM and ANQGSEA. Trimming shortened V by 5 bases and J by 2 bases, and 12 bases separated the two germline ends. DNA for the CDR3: TGCAGCGTTTGGACAGCAACCAACTATGGCTACACCTTC. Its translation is CSVWTATNYGYTF.

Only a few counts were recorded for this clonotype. Here the CDR3 reads CALSEFAYEQYF. The CDR3 coding sequence is TGTGCTCTATCGGAGTTCGCCTACGAGCAGTACTTC. This rearrangement joins TRBV30 to TRBJ2-7, with D unresolved. This CDR3 has 12 residues. The germline V gene encodes CDR1 GTSNPN and CDR2 SVGIG (reference sequence).

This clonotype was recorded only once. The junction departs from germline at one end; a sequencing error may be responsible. The CDR3 sequence is CASSHHAGSNEKLSF. In nucleotides, the CDR3 is TGTGCCAGCAGTCACCACGCGGGATCTAATGAAAAACTGTCTTTT. The V and J genes are TRBV12-3 or TRBV12-4 and TRBJ1-4; D is uncertain. The CDR3 consists of 15 residues.

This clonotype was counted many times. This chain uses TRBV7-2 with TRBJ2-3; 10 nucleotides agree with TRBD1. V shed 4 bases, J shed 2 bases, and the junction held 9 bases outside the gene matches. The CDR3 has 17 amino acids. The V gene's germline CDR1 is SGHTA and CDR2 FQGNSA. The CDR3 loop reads CASSSRQGARITDTQYF. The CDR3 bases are TGTGCCAGCAGCTCCAGACAGGGGGCTAGAATCACAGATACGCAGTATTTT.

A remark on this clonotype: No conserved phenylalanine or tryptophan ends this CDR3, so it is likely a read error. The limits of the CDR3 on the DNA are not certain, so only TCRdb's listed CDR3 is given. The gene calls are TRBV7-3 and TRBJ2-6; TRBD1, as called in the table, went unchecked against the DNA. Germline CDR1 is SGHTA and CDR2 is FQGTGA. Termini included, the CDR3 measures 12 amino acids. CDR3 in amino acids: CANSPTGGMGTS.

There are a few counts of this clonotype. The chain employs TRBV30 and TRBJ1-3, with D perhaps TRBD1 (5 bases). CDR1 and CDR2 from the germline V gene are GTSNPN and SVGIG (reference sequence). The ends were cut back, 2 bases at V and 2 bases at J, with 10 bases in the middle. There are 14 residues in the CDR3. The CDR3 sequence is CAWSRGGTGNTIYF. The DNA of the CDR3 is TGTGCCTGGAGTCGGGGGGGGACTGGAAACACCATATATTTT.